This T cell receptor (beta chain) is from a study of PD-L1 blockade in urothelial cancer. Each PCR reaction had synthetic TCR analog templates spiked into it. TCRdb keeps only in-frame clones here, not all; method: immunoSEQ multiplex PCR. Of approximately 56,000 clones listed, roughly 87% were seen once; the top ten hold more than 15%. Time point indicated: pretreatment peripheral blood. Turning to this clone: Its specificity is not known.

General observations from the study: Lower than median blood TCR clonality before treatment predicted better survival.

This CDR3 is built from 15 residues. Germline lookup yields CDR1 MDHEN and CDR2 SYDVKM. Trimming pared 2 bases from V and 7 bases from J, leaving 15 bases between. Sequencing was performed on PBMCs, taken around atezolizumab (anti-PD-L1) treatment. The clonotype originates from a man aged 70 or older with urothelial cancer. This chain connects TRBV28 to TRBJ1-5, with D maybe TRBD1 (6 bases). CDR3 sequence: CASSLGSRGRQPQHF. The DNA for the CDR3 is TGTGCCAGCAGTTTAGGCAGCAGGGGAAGACAGCCCCAGCATTTT.